The clone carrying this TCR beta chain was counted a single time. The data were taken from a study of cytomegalovirus exposure and HLA in healthy donors. With 60 Vbeta and 13 Jbeta primers, the PCR was carried out. The repertoire was sequenced with immunoSEQ multiplex PCR; TCRdb's copy has only in-frame clones and lacks some. The sample lists more than 130,000 clones; around 77% were seen once. This CDR3 is 15 amino acids long. The germline gives CDR1 SQVTM, CDR2 ANQGSEA. V was trimmed by 4 bases and J by 4 bases, leaving 20 bases between them. The source material was PBMCs. This chain connects TRBV29-1 to TRBJ2-7, with a possible D match to TRBD2 (8 bases). The TCR was taken from a woman in her forties or fifties in good health and CMV-seronegative. CDR3: CSVGQGQRGIYEQYF. DNA of the CDR3: TGCAGCGTTGGACAGGGCCAGCGGGGGATTTACGAGCAGTACTTC.